The 26 T cell receptor beta chains in this list originate from one sample, sequenced in a study of cytomegalovirus exposure and HLA in healthy donors. The PCR used 60 Vbeta and 13 Jbeta primers. TCRdb keeps only in-frame clones here, not all; method: immunoSEQ multiplex PCR. The data show 250,000 to 350,000 clones, about four fifths seen once. The sample comprised PBMCs. Receptor source: a girl aged 2-10 years in good health and CMV-seronegative.

This rearrangement joins TRBV27 to TRBJ1-2; TRBD1 matches 8 bases. V trimming: 8 bases; J trimming: 5 bases; junction bases outside the gene matches: 4. Per the germline V gene, CDR1 is MNHEY and CDR2 is SMNVEV (reference sequence). The CDR3 has 12 residues. CDR3 DNA: TGTGCCAGCTACACAGGGGGGTATGGCTACACCTTC. Its translation is CASYTGGYGYTF.

V is TRBV6-5 and J is TRBJ1-5; TRBD1 aligns across 7 bases. The CDR3 spans 14 residues. With V trimmed by 2 bases and J by 11 bases, 9 bases remained unmatched. Germline values: CDR1 MNHEY, CDR2 SVGAGI. Here the CDR3 reads CASSYGQEGGAQHF. DNA for the CDR3: TGTGCCAGCAGTTACGGACAGGAGGGTGGGGCCCAGCATTTT.

V gene TRBV4-2 combines with J gene TRBJ1-5; TRBD1 aligns across 8 bases. Germline lookup yields CDR1 LGHNA and CDR2 YNFKEQ. Unmatched junction bases numbered 4, after V lost 4 bases and J lost 8 bases. The CDR3 consists of 13 residues. The CDR3 DNA is TGTGCCAGCAGCCCGGTGACAGGGGAGCCCCAGCATTTT. Translation: CASSPVTGEPQHF.

The gene calls are TRBV28 and TRBJ2-5; D is unclear. The CDR3 is 11 residues long. V was cut by 6 bases and J by 7 bases, with 9 bases left in between. The germline V gene has CDR1 MDHEN and CDR2 SYDVKM. In nucleotides, the CDR3 is TGTGCCAGCAGCCTAAGAAGGACCCAGTACTTC. This gives the protein CASSLRRTQYF.

J is TRBJ1-2 and V is TRBV28; D not certain. V lost 4 bases to trimming and J lost 2 bases, with 5 bases between them. The CDR3 has 12 residues. Germline values: CDR1 MDHEN, CDR2 SYDVKM. The chain's CDR3 is CASSSVNYGYTF. In DNA form, the CDR3 reads TGTGCCAGCAGTTCCGTCAACTATGGCTACACCTTC.

About this clone itself: The same CDR3 also results from other DNA sequences found in this sample. In DNA form, the CDR3 reads TGTGCCAGTAGTATTGTTCTAGCGGACCCTGACGAGCAGTACTTC. Protein sequence: CASSIVLADPDEQYF. V and J are TRBV19 and TRBJ2-7; TRBD2 aligns across 7 bases. Unmatched junction bases numbered 10, after V lost 3 bases and J lost 5 bases. The length of the CDR3 is 15 residues. Germline CDR1 and CDR2: LNHDA and SQIVND (reference sequence).

The V and J genes are TRBV19 and TRBJ2-2, with D possibly being TRBD1 (5 bases). Per germline, CDR1 LNHDA and CDR2 SQIVND (reference sequence). Between the trimmed V and J ends, which lost 9 bases and 8 bases, there was a span of 10 bases. CDR3 size: 11 residues. The DNA of the CDR3 is TGTGCCAGCGCAGGGAAGGGGGAGCTGTTTTTT. It translates to CASAGKGELFF.

This clone was counted a single time. The rearrangement uses TRBV9 and TRBJ2-1; a possible D gene is TRBD2 (6 bases). Between the trimmed V and J ends, which lost 7 bases and 3 bases, there was a span of 14 bases. Germline CDR1 is SGDLS and CDR2 is YYNGEE. The CDR3 extends over 14 amino acids. CDR3 region: CASGLAMDYNEQFF. CDR3 nucleotide sequence: TGTGCCAGCGGTCTAGCGATGGACTACAATGAGCAGTTCTTC.

The chain is built from TRBV18 and TRBJ2-1, with 12 bases matching TRBD2. The junction had 9 bases not matched to a gene; V was cut back by 6 bases and J by 9 bases. Germline V CDR1 and CDR2: KGHSH, LQKENI. The CDR3 consists of 15 residues. Here the CDR3 reads CASSLTSGSWIEQFF. The CDR3 DNA reads TGTGCCAGCTCCTTGACTAGCGGGAGCTGGATTGAGCAGTTCTTC.

This rearrangement joins TRBV7-3 to TRBJ1-2; D unresolved. Germline V lookup: CDR1 SGHTA, CDR2 FQGTGA. Trimming pared 2 bases from V and 2 bases from J, leaving 18 bases between. This CDR3 comprises 17 residues. As DNA, the CDR3 is TGTGCCAGCAGCTTAGAGGCGTCAGCGGGGAAAAACTATGGCTACACCTTC. This encodes CASSLEASAGKNYGYTF.

The CDR3 region is CASSNGHYVAGANVLTF. The CDR3 bases are TGTGCCAGCAGCAACGGACACTATGTGGCTGGGGCCAACGTCCTGACTTTC. The V call is TRBV9, the J call TRBJ2-6; the D gene is possibly TRBD1 (5 bases). This CDR3 region has 17 residues. Trimming shortened V by 4 bases and J by 2 bases, and 16 bases separated the two germline ends. Germline V gene data show CDR1 as SGDLS and CDR2 as YYNGEE.

The V and J genes are TRBV23-1 and TRBJ2-5, with 7 bases that match TRBD1. The J call may be in error: the DNA end matches TRBJ2-7 better. TRBV23-1 is an open reading frame, and its role is uncertain. The CDR3 runs 14 residues. CDR3 residues: CASSSGTDFYEQYF. The CDR3 nucleotides read TGCGCCAGCAGTTCCGGGACAGACTTCTACGAGCAGTACTTC.

The V gene is TRBV2, the J gene TRBJ1-6; no clear D gene. Trimming took 2 bases from V and 1 from J, leaving 24 bases between them. Per germline, CDR1 SNHLY and CDR2 FYNNEI. There are 21 residues in the CDR3. The CDR3 reads CASSEWAVEWAEWSYNSPLHF. The CDR3 DNA follows: TGTGCCAGCAGTGAATGGGCTGTTGAATGGGCTGAATGGTCCTATAATTCACCCCTCCACTTT.

J is TRBJ1-2 and V is TRBV4-1; no firm D call. Germline V gene data show CDR1 as MGHRA and CDR2 as YSYEKL. The CDR3 is 18 amino acids. V lost 4 bases and J 7 bases, leaving 28 bases between the germline ends. The CDR3 DNA follows: TGCGCCAGCAGCCCAACAACCCCGACACCTGATCGGCGGGTTGGCTACACCTTC. It encodes CASSPTTPTPDRRVGYTF.

The chain employs TRBV30 and TRBJ1-5; TRBD1 might be the D (5 bases). Germline V gene sequence: CDR1 GTSNPN, CDR2 SVGIG (reference sequence). CDR3 length equals 14 residues. The V and J ends lost 0 bases and 2 bases respectively, with 8 bases between them. The CDR3 sequence: CAWSVGGGNQPQHF. The CDR3 DNA reads as TGTGCCTGGAGTGTGGGGGGTGGCAATCAGCCCCAGCATTTT.

J is TRBJ2-3 and V is TRBV7-9; D gene uncertain. Germline V gene sequence: CDR1 SEHNR, CDR2 FQNEAQ (reference sequence). The CDR3 spans 11 residues. Trimming stripped 6 bases from V and 11 bases from J, with 12 bases between. CDR3 DNA: TGTGCCAGCAGGATGGGCCAGTGGCAGTATTTT. Amino acids: CASRMGQWQYF.

The chain links TRBV7-9 to TRBJ2-3; maybe TRBD2 (6 bases). The germline gives CDR1 SEHNR, CDR2 FQNEAQ (reference sequence). Trimming removed 2 bases at V and 4 bases at J, with 25 bases between. The CDR3 covers 19 residues. CDR3 amino acids: CASSLSRAGTPWAPDTQYF. CDR3 in DNA: TGTGCCAGCAGCTTATCGAGGGCGGGGACGCCGTGGGCGCCAGATACGCAGTATTTT.

The chain joins TRBV5-1 to TRBJ1-2, with 9 positions matching TRBD1. J was trimmed by 4 bases and V by 3 bases; bases with no gene match: 16. The CDR3 is 18 residues long. From germline, CDR1 is SGHRS and CDR2 YFSETQ. The CDR3 protein is CASSYLGQGTTRRYGYTF. DNA of the CDR3: TGCGCCAGCAGCTACCTTGGACAGGGGACAACCCGCCGCTATGGCTACACCTTC.

This chain links TRBV4-1 with TRBJ2-1, with D possibly matching TRBD2 (6 bases). In germline, CDR1 is MGHRA, CDR2 YSYEKL. V was shortened by 3 bases and J by 8 bases, with 14 bases between the two germline ends. This CDR3 spans 14 amino acids. DNA of the CDR3: TGCGCCAGCAGCCAGCCGAGCGGGTGGGATGAGCAGTTCTTC. Encoded protein: CASSQPSGWDEQFF.

J is TRBJ2-7 and V is TRBV20-1; D gene ambiguous. This CDR3 spans 11 amino acids. CDR1 is DFQATT, CDR2 SNEGSKA, per germline (reference sequence). Trimming removed 2 bases at V and 3 bases at J, with 5 bases between. The DNA for the CDR3 is TGCAGTGCTAGACAGGTCTACGAGCAGTACTTC. Its protein is CSARQVYEQYF.

The chain links TRBV14 to TRBJ2-1, with 7 bases aligning to TRBD2. Trimming removed 2 bases from V and 7 bases from J; junction bases left unmatched: 8. Germline CDR1 reads SGHDN; CDR2 reads FVKESK. There are 15 residues in the CDR3. CDR3 DNA sequence: TGTGCCAGCAGCCAACCCGGGACTATCTGGAATGAGCAGTTCTTC. Translated, it gives CASSQPGTIWNEQFF.

The V gene is TRBV28, the J gene TRBJ2-3; 11 nucleotides align to TRBD2. V was clipped by 5 bases and J by 1 base; unmatched bases: 8. Germline CDR1 and CDR2: MDHEN and SYDVKM. The CDR3 is 17 residues long. Here the CDR3 DNA reads TGTGCCAGCAGTCAACCCCAGGGACTAGCGGGCACAGATACGCAGTATTTT. Translated, it gives CASSQPQGLAGTDTQYF.

The chain couples TRBV7-9 to TRBJ2-5, with TRBD2 as a possible D gene (5 bases). The CDR3 extends over 14 amino acids. Looked up from germline, CDR1 is SEHNR and CDR2 is FQNEAQ (reference sequence). V gave up 2 bases and J gave up 7 bases, with 14 bases separating them. CDR3 coding DNA: TGTGCCAGCAGCTTAAGACGGGAAATGGGGACCCAGTACTTC. It encodes CASSLRREMGTQYF.

The chain couples TRBV5-1 to TRBJ1-3; no clear D gene. The CDR3 extends over 16 amino acids. CDR1 and CDR2 (germline): SGHRS, YFSETQ. The germline V and J ends were trimmed by 3 bases and 0 bases, with 13 bases remaining between them. The CDR3 DNA reads TGCGCCAGCAGCTCCCCAACCGGGAACTCTGGAAACACCATATATTTT. This translates into CASSSPTGNSGNTIYF.

The V gene is TRBV12-5, the J gene TRBJ2-1, with 11 nucleotides matching TRBD2. This CDR3 contains 16 residues. The trim removed 3 bases at V and 5 bases at J, leaving 6 bases unmatched. Per the germline V gene, CDR1 is LGHNT and CDR2 is FRNRAP. The CDR3 region is CASGFLLAGEDNEQFF. The CDR3 DNA follows: TGTGCTAGTGGTTTCTTACTAGCGGGAGAAGACAATGAGCAGTTCTTC.

The gene calls are TRBV28 and TRBJ1-4, with TRBD1 matching over 7 bases. CDR1 and CDR2 (germline): MDHEN, SYDVKM. CDR3 length equals 13 residues. Trimming at V came to 6 bases and at J to 7 bases, leaving 5 bases not matched to a gene. CDR3 sequence: CASRQTGFEKLFF. The CDR3 DNA is TGTGCCAGCAGGCAGACAGGGTTTGAAAAACTGTTTTTT. The complete variable domain, with remaining parts taken from reference TRBV28 and TRBJ1-4, reads DVKVTQSSRYLVKRTGEKVFLECVQDMDHENMFWYRQDPGLGLRLIYFSYDVKMKEKGDIPEGYSVSREKKERFSLILESASTNQTSMYLCASRQTGFEKLFFGSGTQLSVL.